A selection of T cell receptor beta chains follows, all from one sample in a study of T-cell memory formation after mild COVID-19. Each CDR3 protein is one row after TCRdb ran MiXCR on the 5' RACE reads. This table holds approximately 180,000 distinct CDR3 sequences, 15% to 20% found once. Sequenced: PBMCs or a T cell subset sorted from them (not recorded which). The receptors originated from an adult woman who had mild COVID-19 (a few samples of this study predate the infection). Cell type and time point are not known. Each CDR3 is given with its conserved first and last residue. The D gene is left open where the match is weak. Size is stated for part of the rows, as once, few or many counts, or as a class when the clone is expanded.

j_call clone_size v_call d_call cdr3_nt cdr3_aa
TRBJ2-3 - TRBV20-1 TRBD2 TGCAGTGCTAGAGTTTGGGGACTAGCGGTCACCACAGATACGCAGTATTTT CSARVWGLAVTTDTQYF
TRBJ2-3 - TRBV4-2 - TGTGCCAGCAGCTCGGGGATTAGCACAGATACGCAGTATTTT CASSSGISTDTQYF
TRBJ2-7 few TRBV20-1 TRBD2 TGCAGTGCTAGACGGGGGGCCTACGAGCAGTACTTC CSARRGAYEQYF
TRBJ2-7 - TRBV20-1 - TGCAGTGCTAGAGATGGGGGCCGAACCTCCTACGAGCAGTACTTC CSARDGGRTSYEQYF
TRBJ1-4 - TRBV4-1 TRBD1 TGCGCCAGCAGCCCTGGACAGGGGGCTCAAAAACTGTTTTTT CASSPGQGAQKLFF
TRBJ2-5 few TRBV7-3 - TGTGCCAGCAGCTTCGGCCCCGGGAATCAAGAGACCCAGTACTTC CASSFGPGNQETQYF
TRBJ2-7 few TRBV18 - TGTGCCAGCTCACCCGCGGGGCACGAGCAGTACTTC CASSPAGHEQYF
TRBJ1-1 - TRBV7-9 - TGTGCCAGCAGCTCCCGGCGGAACACTGAAGCTTTCTTT CASSSRRNTEAFF
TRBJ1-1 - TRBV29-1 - TGCAGCGTTTCCCCAGGACGGGGAACTGAAGCTTTCTTT CSVSPGRGTEAFF
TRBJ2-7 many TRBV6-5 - TGTGCCAGCAGTTTCCTTCAGGGTTACGAGCAGTACTTC CASSFLQGYEQYF
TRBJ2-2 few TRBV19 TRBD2 TGTGCCCATTCTAGCGGGACGAACACCGGGGAGCTGTTTTTT CAHSSGTNTGELFF
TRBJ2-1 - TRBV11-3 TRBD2 TGTGCCAGCAGCTTGCTAGCGGGGAGGGGTGAGCAGTTCTTC CASSLLAGRGEQFF
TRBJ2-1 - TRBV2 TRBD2 TGTGCCAGCACCCCCGGGACTAGCGCGTACAATGAGCAGTTCTTC CASTPGTSAYNEQFF
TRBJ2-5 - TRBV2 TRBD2 TGTGCCAGCAGTGAGAGCGGGGGAGGCGACCAAGAGACCCAGTACTTC CASSESGGGDQETQYF
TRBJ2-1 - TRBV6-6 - TGTGCCAGCACCCCGCGGCTAGCAGGCAATGAGCAGTTCTTC CASTPRLAGNEQFF
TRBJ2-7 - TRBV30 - TGTGCCTGGAGTCCGGACAGAGTGAGTATTAGTGACGAGCAGTACTTC CAWSPDRVSISDEQYF
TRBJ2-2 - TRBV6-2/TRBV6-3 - TGTGCCAGCAGGGGGTACACCGGGGAGCTGTTTTTT CASRGYTGELFF
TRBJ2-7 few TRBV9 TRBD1 TGTGCCAGCAGCGTGGCGACAGGGGGGCATCATGAGCAGTACTTC CASSVATGGHHEQYF
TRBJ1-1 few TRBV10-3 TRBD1 TGTGCCGCCCAGACAGGGGGCGCGGGCGCTGAAGCTTTCTTT CAAQTGGAGAEAFF
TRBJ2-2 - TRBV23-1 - TGCGCCAGCAGTCAAGGTGGCACCCAGGAAACCGGGGAGCTGTTTTTT CASSQGGTQETGELFF
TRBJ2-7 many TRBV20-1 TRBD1 TGCAGTGCTTGGGGACAGGGGACCTACGAGCAGTACTTC CSAWGQGTYEQYF
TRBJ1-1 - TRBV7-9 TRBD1 TGTGCCAGCACCAGGGACAGTATGAACACTGAAGCTTTCTTT CASTRDSMNTEAFF
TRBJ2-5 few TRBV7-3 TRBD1 TGTGCCAGCAGTGTCGACAGGGTGGAGACCCAGTACTTC CASSVDRVETQYF
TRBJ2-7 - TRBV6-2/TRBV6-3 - TGTGCCAGCAGTTACTCTCAGGGCTACGAGCAGTACTTC CASSYSQGYEQYF
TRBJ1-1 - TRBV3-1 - TGTGCCAGCAGCCAAGATCAAGGACTGCGTGAAGCTTTCTTT CASSQDQGLREAFF
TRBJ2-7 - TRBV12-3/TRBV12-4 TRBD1 TGTGCCAGCAGGGAGGGACAGGGAATCTCCTACGAGCAGTACTTC CASREGQGISYEQYF
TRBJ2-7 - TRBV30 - TGTGCCTGGCGGGACTTCTCGAGCTCCTACGAGCAGTACTTC CAWRDFSSSYEQYF
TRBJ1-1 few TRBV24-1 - TGTGCCACCAGCGTGGGTCTAGAAGCTTTCTTT CATSVGLEAFF
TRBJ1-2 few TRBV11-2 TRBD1 TGTGCCAGCAGCTTACTCGGGGGACAGAAGTATGGCTACACCTTC CASSLLGGQKYGYTF
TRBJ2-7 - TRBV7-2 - TGTGCCAGCAGCTTAGGGCACTCCAACTACGAGCAGTACTTC CASSLGHSNYEQYF
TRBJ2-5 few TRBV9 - TGTGCCAGCAGCGTTGGTCACCTAGACCAAGAGACCCAGTACTTC CASSVGHLDQETQYF
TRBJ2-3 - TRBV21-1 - TGTGCCAGCGGAACTGTACCGGGACAGGGAACCACAGATACGCAGTATTTT CASGTVPGQGTTDTQYF
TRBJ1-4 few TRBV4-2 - TGTGCCAGCAGCCAAGGGGGAAGTAATGAAAAACTGTTTTTT CASSQGGSNEKLFF
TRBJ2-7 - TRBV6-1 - TGTGCCAGCAGTGAACCTTCGAGAGGATACGAGCAGTACTTC CASSEPSRGYEQYF
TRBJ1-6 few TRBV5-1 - TGCGCCAGCAGCTTCGATGCAGGGAGGTCACCCCTCCACTTT CASSFDAGRSPLHF
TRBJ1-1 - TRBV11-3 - TGTGCCAGCAGCGCCGTAACGGGGACTGAAGCTTTCTTT CASSAVTGTEAFF
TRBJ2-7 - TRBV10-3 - TGTGCCATCAGTGAGGTCAGTACCTACGAGCAGTACTTC CAISEVSTYEQYF
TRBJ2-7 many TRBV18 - TGTGCCAGCTCACCCCAATCGGGGGACATCACTTACGAGCAGTACTTC CASSPQSGDITYEQYF
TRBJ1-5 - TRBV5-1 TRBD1 TGCGCCAGCAGCCTAGGGACAGTGGGGGTTCAGCCCCAGCATTTT CASSLGTVGVQPQHF
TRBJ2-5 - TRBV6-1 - TGTGCCAGCGAGACAGTGAGAGAGACCCAGTACTTC CASETVRETQYF
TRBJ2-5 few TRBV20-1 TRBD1 TGCAGTGCTAGAGTCGGGACAGGTTACGAGACCCAGTACTTC CSARVGTGYETQYF
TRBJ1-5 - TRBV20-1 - TGCAGTGCCTCAAAGGGCAGCAATCAGCCCCAGCATTTT CSASKGSNQPQHF
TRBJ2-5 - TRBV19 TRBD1 TGTGCCAGTAGTATTCAGGGGGTGAGGGAGACCCAGTACTTC CASSIQGVRETQYF
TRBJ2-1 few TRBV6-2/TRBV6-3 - TGTGCCAGCAGTTACCACAGGGCCTTTCTTACGTCCTACAATGAGCAGTTCTTC CASSYHRAFLTSYNEQFF
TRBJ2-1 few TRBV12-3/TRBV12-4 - TGTGCCAGCAGTCCTAAGAGACTAGGTCAGGGCAATGAGCAGTTCTTC CASSPKRLGQGNEQFF
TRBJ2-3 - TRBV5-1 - TGCGCCAGCAGCTCTCTCCGGGACAGCACAGATACGCAGTATTTT CASSSLRDSTDTQYF
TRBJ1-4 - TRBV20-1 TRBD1 TGCAGTGCTCCTGCGACAGGGGGCACCTTCGAAAAACTGTTTTTT CSAPATGGTFEKLFF
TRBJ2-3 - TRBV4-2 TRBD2 TGTGCCAGCAGCCAAGCTGGCGGGAGGGGAGCTAGCACAGATACGCAGTATTTT CASSQAGGRGASTDTQYF